The 9 T cell receptor beta chains presented below share a single source sample, sequenced in a study of blood T cell repertoires in COVID-19 (dated by TCRdb to the early 2020s). Libraries were prepared through the immunoSEQ multiplex PCR assay. TCRdb took over this immuneACCESS table, retaining in-frame rearrangements with V and J assigned. Such tables are incomplete; in checked studies, under half of the missing clones stem from an unresolved V gene, and the remainder is unexplained. Present in this sample are about 100,000 clones, about nine tenths of which were seen just once. Over 2% of the sample belongs to the ten largest clones. Source material: peripheral blood. The source is a human donor in a cohort sampled during active COVID-19.

The chain joins TRBV2 to TRBJ1-1, with D possibly being TRBD1 (6 bases). CDR1 and CDR2 from the germline V gene are SNHLY and FYNNEI. V was cut by 10 bases and J by 4 bases, with 22 bases left in between. The CDR3 length is 15 residues. The CDR3 protein is CATWGQGKRGTEAFF. Written as DNA, the CDR3 is TGTGCCACCTGGGGGCAGGGGAAAAGAGGCACTGAAGCTTTCTTT.

CDR3 amino acids: CASSEITVASNTEAFF. The CDR3 coding sequence is TGTGCCAGCAGTGAGATTACAGTGGCCTCGAACACTGAAGCTTTCTTT. V and J are TRBV6-4 and TRBJ1-1; D remains ambiguous. The germline V and J ends were trimmed by 3 bases and 1 base, with 15 bases remaining between them. CDR3 length: 16 residues. CDR1 is MRHNA and CDR2 is SNTAGT in the germline V gene.

V usage is TRBV3-1 (or the pseudogene TRBV3-2) and J usage is TRBJ1-1; D unresolved. There are 13 residues in the CDR3. V shed 7 bases and J shed 1 base, with 10 bases lying between them. Per the germline V gene, CDR1 is LGHDT and CDR2 is YNNKEL (reference sequence). CDR3 nucleotides: TGTGCCAGCACCGCAGTCGAGAACACTGAAGCTTTCTTT. Translation gives CASTAVENTEAFF.

V gene TRBV6-5 combines with J gene TRBJ1-2; 7 bases align to TRBD1. This CDR3 comprises 12 residues. CDR1 MNHEY and CDR2 SVGAGI come from the germline V gene. With 4 bases clipped from V and 8 bases from J, the junction kept 4 bases outside the gene matches. Here the CDR3 reads CASSSTGEGYTF. Here the CDR3 DNA reads TGTGCCAGCAGTTCTACAGGGGAAGGCTACACCTTC.

The chain uses TRBV7-3 and TRBJ2-5; D call uncertain. V was cut by 10 bases and J by 7 bases, with 19 bases left in between. Germline V gives CDR1 SGHTA, CDR2 FQGTGA. The CDR3 is 13 amino acids. DNA for the CDR3: TGTGCCACCTCGTCACAGCCTTTGGGGACCCAGTACTTC. Its protein product is CATSSQPLGTQYF.

V and J are TRBV11-3 and TRBJ2-5; maybe TRBD2 (7 bases). Deletions cut 1 base from V and 4 bases from J, with 19 bases between. There are 17 residues in the CDR3. Germline values: CDR1 SGHNT, CDR2 YENEEA. CDR3 loop: CASSLGAWGGGRETQYF. CDR3 nucleotides: TGTGCCAGCAGCTTAGGCGCTTGGGGGGGCGGGCGAGAGACCCAGTACTTC.

This chain's CDR3 is CASSFGFANSPLHF. The CDR3 bases are TGTGCCAGCAGCTTCGGGTTTGCGAATTCACCCCTCCACTTT. This chain connects TRBV7-3 to TRBJ1-6, with no clear D. The germline V and J ends were trimmed by 3 bases and 7 bases, with 10 bases remaining between them. This CDR3 has 14 amino acids. The germline V gene encodes CDR1 SGHTA and CDR2 FQGTGA.

J is TRBJ1-1 and V is TRBV6-6, with 7 bases matching TRBD1. The V gene's germline CDR1 is MNHNY and CDR2 SVGAGI (reference sequence). The trim removed 6 bases at V and 0 bases at J, leaving 7 bases unmatched. The CDR3 extends over 15 amino acids. The CDR3 sequence is CASSIGQELNTEAFF. In DNA, the CDR3 is TGTGCCAGCAGCATTGGACAGGAATTGAACACTGAAGCTTTCTTT.

In nucleotides, the CDR3 is TGTGCCAGCAGTTACTCGGGCCCCGGCTATGAGCAGTTCTTC. As protein: CASSYSGPGYEQFF. The V call is TRBV6-5, the J call TRBJ2-1; D remains ambiguous. This CDR3 contains 14 residues. V lost 0 bases and J lost 8, with 11 bases in between. CDR1 is MNHEY and CDR2 is SVGAGI in the germline V gene.